Listed here are 29 T cell receptor beta chains from one sample, sequenced in a study of Graves' ophthalmopathy and Graves' hyperthyroidism. Amplification of TCR beta CDR3 regions used RNA transcripts. Investigators did first-round RT-PCR with HTBI primers, then second-round multiplex PCR. One entry per CDR3 protein results from TCRdb running MiXCR on the multiplex PCR reads. The sample includes about half a million distinct CDR3 sequences, 13% to 15% of them seen just once. Specimen: blood. These receptors were taken from a woman between 25 and 40 years old with Graves' ophthalmopathy.

This clonotype was seen ten or more times. The rearrangement joins TRBV30 to TRBJ2-7; 9 bases align to TRBD1. The CDR3 has 13 residues. Looked up from germline, CDR1 is GTSNPN and CDR2 is SVGIG (reference sequence). V gave up 3 bases and J gave up 3 bases; unmatched junction bases: 3. The CDR3 loop reads CAWRDRGDYEQYF. CDR3 nucleotide sequence: TGTGCCTGGAGAGACAGGGGGGACTACGAGCAGTACTTC.

In this sample, this clonotype turned up a few times. The rearrangement joins TRBV6-1 to TRBJ2-1; 8 nucleotides match TRBD1. The junction had 12 bases not matched to a gene; V was cut back by 5 bases and J by 9 bases. The germline V gene has CDR1 MNHNS and CDR2 SASEGT. This CDR3 has 15 amino acids. The CDR3 protein is CASSPGTGGRLEQFF. The CDR3 bases are TGTGCCAGCAGTCCCGGGACAGGTGGCCGTCTTGAGCAGTTCTTC.

This clonotype was observed at least ten times. The CDR3 protein is CASSRAGTSGGPDEQYF. The CDR3 coding sequence is TGTGCCAGCAGTCGGGCGGGGACTAGCGGGGGGCCTGACGAGCAGTACTTC. The chain links TRBV12-3 or TRBV12-4 to TRBJ2-7, with 15 bases matching TRBD2. With 5 bases clipped from V and 5 bases from J, the junction kept 10 bases outside the gene matches. This CDR3 contains 17 residues.

J is TRBJ1-2 and V is TRBV6-1; TRBD1 agrees at 10 bases. Trimming took 6 bases from V and 4 from J; bases not matched to a gene: 5. This CDR3 is 14 amino acids long. Germline CDR1 reads MNHNS; CDR2 reads SASEGT. DNA for the CDR3: TGTGCCAGCAGATCCCGGGACAGGGGCTATGGCTACACCTTC. Translating gives CASRSRDRGYGYTF.

There are many counts of this clonotype. The rearrangement uses TRBV27 and TRBJ1-5, with D possibly being TRBD1 (6 bases). CDR1 MNHEY and CDR2 SMNVEV come from the germline V gene (reference sequence). V was clipped by 3 bases and J by 0 bases, with 30 bases between them. This CDR3 is 22 amino acids long. The chain's CDR3 is CASSFLSERGTAILHSNQPQHF. DNA for the CDR3: TGTGCCAGCAGTTTTTTGTCGGAAAGGGGGACGGCCATATTACATAGCAATCAGCCCCAGCATTTT.

The CDR3 DNA sequence: TGCGCCAGCAGCCAAGATTCGCAGGGTCTCTCCTACGAGCAGTACTTC. It encodes CASSQDSQGLSYEQYF. V and J are TRBV4-1 and TRBJ2-7, with D tentatively TRBD1 (5 bases). This CDR3 has 16 residues. The ends were cut back, 0 bases at V and 0 bases at J, with 12 bases in the middle. From germline, CDR1 is MGHRA and CDR2 YSYEKL.

As concerns this clonotype: With a much larger clone just one base away, this may be a read error. This chain connects TRBV28 to TRBJ2-7, with D possibly being TRBD2 (6 bases). CDR1 MDHEN and CDR2 SYDVKM come from the germline V gene. The CDR3 sequence is 14 residues long. V was shortened by 6 bases and J by 13 bases, with 25 bases between the two germline ends. DNA of the CDR3: TGTGCCAGCAGCCACCCCGCGGGGATATTAGGGCATTACTTC. Its translation: CASSHPAGILGHYF. The whole variable domain, filled in from reference TRBV28 and TRBJ2-7, reads DVKVTQSSRYLVKRTGEKVFLECVQDMDHENMFWYRQDPGLGLRLIYFSYDVKMKEKGDIPEGYSVSREKKERFSLILESASTNQTSMYLCASSHPAGILGHYFGPGTRLTVT.

This clonotype appeared many times. In DNA, the CDR3 is TGTGCCAGCAGTGAGACCAGGGGCCGGGAGACCCAGTACTTC. It encodes CASSETRGRETQYF. This chain links TRBV6-1 with TRBJ2-5, with D perhaps TRBD1 (6 bases). The CDR3 runs 14 residues. Germline V gene lookup returns CDR1 MNHNS and CDR2 SASEGT. V lost 3 bases and J 5 bases, leaving 13 bases between the germline ends.

This clonotype was counted ten times or more. The rearrangement links TRBV2 to TRBJ1-1, with 7 positions matching TRBD1. CDR3 length: 14 amino acids. The trim removed 4 bases at V and 4 bases at J, leaving 6 bases unmatched. Germline lookup yields CDR1 SNHLY and CDR2 FYNNEI. The CDR3 here is CASSVQGGSTEAFF. CDR3 nucleotides: TGTGCCAGCAGTGTCCAGGGGGGAAGCACTGAAGCTTTCTTT. Full variable domain (missing parts from reference TRBV2 and TRBJ1-1): EPEVTQTPSHQVTQMGQEVILRCVPISNHLYFYWYRQILGQKVEFLVSFYNNEISEKSEIFDDQFSVERPDGSNFTLKIRSTKLEDSAMYFCASSVQGGSTEAFFGQGTRLTVV.

This clonotype was observed a handful of times. The germline gene is not matched at one end of the junction; a read error may be the cause. The gene calls are TRBV5-1 and TRBJ2-5, with D perhaps matching TRBD2 (6 bases). CDR1 is SGHRS and CDR2 is YFSETQ in the germline V gene. This CDR3 contains 14 residues. The CDR3 is CASSLGGGEETKYF. The DNA of the CDR3 is TGCGCCAGCAGCTTGGGAGGAGGGGAAGAGACCAAGTACTTC.

The chain employs TRBV29-1 and TRBJ1-5, with TRBD1 identical over 10 bases. V lost 6 bases and J lost 5; bases outside the gene matches: 7. CDR3 size: 14 residues. The germline gives CDR1 SQVTM, CDR2 ANQGSEA. CDR3 bases: TGCAGCGTCTCCGGGACAGGGGTTGATCAGCCCCAGCATTTT. Its protein product is CSVSGTGVDQPQHF.

V is TRBV14 and J is TRBJ2-5, with D possibly being TRBD1 or TRBD2 (5 bases each). The length of the CDR3 is 15 residues. Trimming left V 3 bases short and J 1 base short, with 12 bases between. Germline V gene lookup returns CDR1 SGHDN and CDR2 FVKESK. CDR3 bases: TGTGCCAGCAGCCACTGGGACCGACTCCAAGAGACCCAGTACTTC. As protein: CASSHWDRLQETQYF.

The sample holds a few counts of this clonotype. The gene calls are TRBV20-1 and TRBJ2-5; D remains ambiguous. The germline V gene has CDR1 DFQATT and CDR2 SNEGSKA (reference sequence). V lost 4 bases and J lost 3, with 12 bases in between. This CDR3 has 13 residues. DNA for the CDR3: TGCAGTGCTACCCCCTTGGTGGAAGAGACCCAGTACTTC. Translating gives CSATPLVEETQYF.

This rearrangement joins TRBV7-9 to TRBJ1-1; D is possibly TRBD1 (6 bases). Germline CDR1 is SEHNR and CDR2 is FQNEAQ (reference sequence). Trimming took 4 bases from V and 6 from J, leaving 15 bases between them. The CDR3 is made up of 14 amino acids. The CDR3 DNA sequence: TGTGCCAGCAGCTCAATAACCGGGACACCTGAAGCTTTCTTT. Protein product: CASSSITGTPEAFF.

This clonotype has ten or more counts. The chain employs TRBV25-1 and TRBJ1-1, with D perhaps TRBD1 (6 bases). The V gene lost 5 bases and the J gene lost 5 bases, with 18 bases spanning the gap. The CDR3 has 15 amino acids. Germline CDR1 and CDR2: MGHDK and SYGVNS. CDR3 sequence: CASSYPGQGRTEAFF. Here the CDR3 DNA reads TGTGCCAGCAGTTACCCCGGGCAGGGGAGGACTGAAGCTTTCTTT.

There are a few counts of this clonotype. Sequence at one end of the junction differs from germline and may be a read error. This chain joins TRBV4-1 and TRBJ2-7; tentatively, D is TRBD1 (5 bases). The germline V gene encodes CDR1 MGHRA and CDR2 YSYEKL. The CDR3 is made up of 14 amino acids. The CDR3 loop is CSSSQDRQSYEQYF. CDR3 nucleotides: TGCTCCAGCAGCCAGGACCGACAGTCCTACGAGCAGTACTTC.

This clonotype was recorded at least ten times. V gene TRBV6-1 combines with J gene TRBJ2-7, with a tentative D call TRBD1 (5 bases). The CDR3 totals 13 residues. Germline CDR1 is MNHNS and CDR2 is SASEGT. Trimming took off 2 bases at V and 2 bases at J, with 7 bases between the two ends. CDR3 region: CASSEYRTYEQYF. CDR3 nucleotides: TGTGCCAGCAGTGAATACAGGACCTACGAGCAGTACTTC.

This clonotype has ten or more counts. The chain links TRBV19 to TRBJ2-4, with 12 bases lining up with TRBD2. CDR3 length: 19 residues. Germline loops: CDR1 LNHDA, CDR2 SQIVND (reference sequence). The V segment lost 6 bases and the J segment 0 bases; nucleotides outside the gene matches: 12. The CDR3 loop is CASSHPRTSGDLAKNIQYF. In DNA form, the CDR3 reads TGTGCCAGTAGCCACCCCCGGACTAGCGGGGATCTAGCCAAAAACATTCAGTACTTC. The full variable domain, in which reference TRBV19 and TRBJ2-4 provide the parts outside the CDR3, is DGGITQSPKYLFRKEGQNVTLSCEQNLNHDAMYWYRQDPGQGLRLIYYSQIVNDFQKGDIAEGYSVSREKKESFPLTVTSAQKNPTAFYLCASSHPRTSGDLAKNIQYFGAGTRLSVL.

This clonotype was recorded many times. V and J are TRBV30 and TRBJ2-5; the D gene is possibly TRBD2 (5 bases). In germline, CDR1 is GTSNPN, CDR2 SVGIG (reference sequence). The CDR3 is 13 amino acids. V was trimmed by 0 bases and J by 5 bases, leaving 10 bases between them. CDR3 nucleotides: TGTGCCTGGAGTGTCAGTCGGGGTGAGACCCAGTACTTC. Translating it yields CAWSVSRGETQYF. Combining the CDR3 with reference TRBV30 and TRBJ2-5 gives the whole variable domain SQTIHQWPATLVQPVGSPLSLECTVEGTSNPNLYWYRQAAGRGLQLLFYSVGIGQISSEVPQNLSASRPQDRQFILSSKKLLLSDSGFYLCAWSVSRGETQYFGPGTRLLVL.

As concerns this clonotype: This clone may be a read error of a much larger clone one base away. The chain has TRBV6-1 and TRBJ2-7, with D possibly being TRBD2 (6 bases). The CDR3 is made up of 15 amino acids. V was pared by 4 bases and J by 8 bases, with 21 bases between. CDR1 MNHNS and CDR2 SASEGT come from the germline V gene. CDR3 DNA sequence: TGTGCCAGCAGTGGGCCCGGCGGGAAGCGGTACCAGCAGTACTTC. Its translation is CASSGPGGKRYQQYF.

This clonotype was counted many times. This rearrangement joins TRBV7-8 to TRBJ1-1, with TRBD1 matching over 7 bases. This CDR3 is built from 15 residues. The V segment lost 5 bases and the J segment 2 bases; nucleotides outside the gene matches: 8. In germline, CDR1 is SGHVS, CDR2 FQNEAQ. In DNA form, the CDR3 reads TGTGCCAGCAGCAAAGACAGGGCTCCAAACACTGAAGCTTTCTTT. It yields the protein CASSKDRAPNTEAFF.

About this clonotype: A much larger clone lies a single base off, so this may be a read error. V gene TRBV20-1 combines with J gene TRBJ2-7, with 8 nucleotides matching TRBD1. CDR3 length equals 15 residues. In germline, CDR1 is DFQATT, CDR2 SNEGSKA (reference sequence). The CDR3 sequence is CLVTLGTGLGYEQYF. CDR3 nucleotide sequence: TGCTTAGTCACCTTAGGGACAGGCCTAGGGTACGAGCAGTACTTC.

Ten or more counts support this clonotype. V and J are TRBV11-3 and TRBJ1-3, with D unresolved. The V gene lost 6 bases and the J gene lost 0 bases, with 6 bases spanning the gap. CDR1 is SGHNT and CDR2 is YENEEA in the germline V gene. The CDR3 is 13 amino acids. The CDR3 loop is CASREDSGNTIYF. In DNA form, the CDR3 reads TGTGCCAGCAGGGAGGACTCTGGAAACACCATATATTTT.

This clonotype was picked up many times. V gene TRBV6-2 or TRBV6-3 combines with J gene TRBJ2-7; D not certain. CDR3 length equals 12 residues. CDR1 and CDR2 (germline): MNHEY, SVGEGT. The V end was cut by 5 bases, the J end by 5 bases, with 10 bases between. CDR3 sequence: CASSRTWNEQYF. CDR3 nucleotide sequence: TGTGCCAGCAGTCGGACGTGGAACGAGCAGTACTTC.

At least ten counts were recorded for this clonotype. This chain joins TRBV12-3 or TRBV12-4 and TRBJ1-2; D unresolved. V shed 6 bases and J shed 1 base, with 12 bases lying between them. The CDR3 has 14 residues. CDR3: CASSPGGINYGYTF. The CDR3 nucleotides are TGTGCCAGCAGCCCGGGAGGGATTAACTATGGCTACACCTTC.

This clonotype appeared many times. The rearrangement links TRBV10-3 to TRBJ1-1; 8 bases fit TRBD1. Looked up from germline, CDR1 is ENHRY and CDR2 is SYGVKD. V dropped 6 bases and J dropped 0; count of bases not matched to a gene: 9. This CDR3 region has 16 residues. CDR3 nucleotide sequence: TGTGCCATCAGACCCAGAGGACAGGGAATGAACACTGAAGCTTTCTTT. It translates to CAIRPRGQGMNTEAFF.

This clonotype was observed at least ten times. The chain combines TRBV5-1 with TRBJ1-1; D is uncertain. Germline CDR1 reads SGHRS; CDR2 reads YFSETQ. Trimming cost V 0 bases and J 1 base, with 7 bases left between them. The length of the CDR3 is 14 residues. DNA of the CDR3: TGCGCCAGCAGCTTGGTGTTGGCGAACACTGAAGCTTTCTTT. This sequence encodes CASSLVLANTEAFF.

The chain uses TRBV12-3 or TRBV12-4 and TRBJ1-2; D not certain. This CDR3 has 14 residues. V lost 6 bases to trimming and J lost 2 bases, with 13 bases between them. The CDR3 DNA sequence: TGTGCCAGCAGCCATACGACCGGAAACTATGGCTACACCTTC. It encodes CASSHTTGNYGYTF.

Notes on this clonotype: One base away lies a much larger clone, so this may be a sequencing read error. Lacking the conserved final phenylalanine or tryptophan, this CDR3 likely reflects a read error. The CDR3 here is CASSPSAGQISYEQYL. For the CDR3, the DNA is TGTGCCAGCAGCCCTTCAGCGGGCCAGATCTCCTACGAGCAGTACCTC. The chain couples TRBV9 to TRBJ2-7; maybe TRBD2 (6 bases). CDR1 SGDLS and CDR2 YYNGEE come from the germline V gene. Trimming removed 4 bases from V and 0 bases from J, with 17 bases in between. This CDR3 contains 16 residues.